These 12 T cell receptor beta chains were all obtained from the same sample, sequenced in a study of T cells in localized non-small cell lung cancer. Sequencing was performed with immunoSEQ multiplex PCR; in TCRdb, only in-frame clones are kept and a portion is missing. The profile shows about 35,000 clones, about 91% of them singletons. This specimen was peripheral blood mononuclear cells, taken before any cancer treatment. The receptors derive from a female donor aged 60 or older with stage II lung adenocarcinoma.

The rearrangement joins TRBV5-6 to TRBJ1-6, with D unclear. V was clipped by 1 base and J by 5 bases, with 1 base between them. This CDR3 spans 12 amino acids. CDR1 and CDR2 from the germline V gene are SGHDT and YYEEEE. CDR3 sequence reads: CASSLNNSPLHF. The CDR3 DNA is TGTGCCAGCAGCTTGAATAATTCACCCCTCCACTTT.

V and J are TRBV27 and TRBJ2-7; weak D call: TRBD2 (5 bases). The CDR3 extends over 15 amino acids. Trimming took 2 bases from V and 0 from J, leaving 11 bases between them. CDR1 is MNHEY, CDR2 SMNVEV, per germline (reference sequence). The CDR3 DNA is TGTGCCAGCAGTTTAGTGGCGGGCAGCTCCTACGAGCAGTACTTC. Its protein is CASSLVAGSSYEQYF.

CDR3 in amino acids: CASSLRGNTEAFF. The CDR3 DNA sequence: TGTGCCAGCAGTCTTAGAGGGAACACTGAAGCTTTCTTT. The chain joins TRBV6-5 to TRBJ1-1, with D uncertain. The CDR3 sequence is 13 residues long. Per the germline V gene, CDR1 is MNHEY and CDR2 is SVGAGI. Trimming stripped 5 bases from V and 1 base from J, with 8 bases between.

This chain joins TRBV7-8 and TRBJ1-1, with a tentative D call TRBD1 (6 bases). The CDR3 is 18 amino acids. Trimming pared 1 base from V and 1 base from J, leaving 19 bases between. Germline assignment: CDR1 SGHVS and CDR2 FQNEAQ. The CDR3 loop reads CASSLGIEPGDRNTEAFF. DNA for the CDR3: TGTGCCAGCAGCTTAGGTATAGAGCCAGGGGATAGGAACACTGAAGCTTTCTTT. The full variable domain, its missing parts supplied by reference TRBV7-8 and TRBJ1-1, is GAGVSQSPRYKVAKRGQDVALRCDPISGHVSLFWYQQALGQGPEFLTYFQNEAQLDKSGLPSDRFFAERPEGSVSTLKIQRTQQEDSAVYLCASSLGIEPGDRNTEAFFGQGTRLTVV.

For the CDR3, the DNA is TGTGCCAGCAGCTTCGACAGGGTAACCACCGGGGAGCTGTTTTTT. The encoded protein is CASSFDRVTTGELFF. The genes are TRBV7-2 and TRBJ2-2; 7 nucleotides line up with TRBD1. This CDR3 contains 15 residues. V gave up 3 bases and J gave up 4 bases; unmatched junction bases: 5. The germline V gene has CDR1 SGHTA and CDR2 FQGNSA. The complete variable domain, with remaining parts taken from reference TRBV7-2 and TRBJ2-2, reads GAGVSQSPSNKVTEKGKDVELRCDPISGHTALYWYRQSLGQGLEFLIYFQGNSAPDKSGLPSDRFSAERTGGSVSTLTIQRTQQEDSAVYLCASSFDRVTTGELFFGEGSRLTVL.

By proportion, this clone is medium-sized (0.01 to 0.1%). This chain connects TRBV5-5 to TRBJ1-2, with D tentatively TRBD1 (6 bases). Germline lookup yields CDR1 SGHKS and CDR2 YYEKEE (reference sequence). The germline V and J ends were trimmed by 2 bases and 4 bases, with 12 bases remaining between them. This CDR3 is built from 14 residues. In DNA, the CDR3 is TGTGCCAGCAGCTTACTTCAAGGGGGCTATGGCTACACCTTC. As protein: CASSLLQGGYGYTF.

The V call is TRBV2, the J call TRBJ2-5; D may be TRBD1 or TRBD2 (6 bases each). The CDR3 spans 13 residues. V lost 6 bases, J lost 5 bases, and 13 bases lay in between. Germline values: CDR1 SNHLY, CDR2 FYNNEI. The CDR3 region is CASSAQGGETQYF. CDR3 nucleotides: TGTGCCAGCAGCGCCCAAGGGGGGGAGACCCAGTACTTC.

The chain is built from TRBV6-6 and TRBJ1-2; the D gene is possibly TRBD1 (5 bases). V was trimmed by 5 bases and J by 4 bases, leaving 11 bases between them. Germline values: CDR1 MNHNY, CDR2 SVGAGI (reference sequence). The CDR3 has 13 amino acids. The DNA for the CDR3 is TGTGCCAGCAGTGCGGGGCATACCTATGGCTACACCTTC. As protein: CASSAGHTYGYTF.

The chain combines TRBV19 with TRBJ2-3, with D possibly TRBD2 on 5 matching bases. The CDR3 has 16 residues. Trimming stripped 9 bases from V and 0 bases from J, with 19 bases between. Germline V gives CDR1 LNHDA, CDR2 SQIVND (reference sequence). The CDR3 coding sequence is TGTGCCAGCAAAACCATCTCTGGCGGGAGCACAGATACGCAGTATTTT. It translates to CASKTISGGSTDTQYF.

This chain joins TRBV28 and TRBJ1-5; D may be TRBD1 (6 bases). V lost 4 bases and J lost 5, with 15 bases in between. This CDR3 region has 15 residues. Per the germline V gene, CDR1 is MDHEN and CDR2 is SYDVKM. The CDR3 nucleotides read TGTGCCAGCAGTTCCCAGGGGTCGTCCTATCAGCCCCAGCATTTT. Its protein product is CASSSQGSSYQPQHF.

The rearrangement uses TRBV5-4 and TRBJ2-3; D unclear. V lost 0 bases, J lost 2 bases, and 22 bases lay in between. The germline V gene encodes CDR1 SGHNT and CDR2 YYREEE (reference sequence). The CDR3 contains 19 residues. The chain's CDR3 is CASSLEVPILLRDTDTQYF. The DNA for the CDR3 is TGTGCCAGCAGCTTGGAGGTACCTATACTTCTTCGCGACACAGATACGCAGTATTTT.

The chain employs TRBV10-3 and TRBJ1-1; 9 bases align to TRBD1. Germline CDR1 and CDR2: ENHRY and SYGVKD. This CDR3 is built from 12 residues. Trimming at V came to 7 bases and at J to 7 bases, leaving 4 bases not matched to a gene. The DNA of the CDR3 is TGTGCCATCAAGTCGACAGGGGGTGAAGCTTTCTTT. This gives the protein CAIKSTGGEAFF.